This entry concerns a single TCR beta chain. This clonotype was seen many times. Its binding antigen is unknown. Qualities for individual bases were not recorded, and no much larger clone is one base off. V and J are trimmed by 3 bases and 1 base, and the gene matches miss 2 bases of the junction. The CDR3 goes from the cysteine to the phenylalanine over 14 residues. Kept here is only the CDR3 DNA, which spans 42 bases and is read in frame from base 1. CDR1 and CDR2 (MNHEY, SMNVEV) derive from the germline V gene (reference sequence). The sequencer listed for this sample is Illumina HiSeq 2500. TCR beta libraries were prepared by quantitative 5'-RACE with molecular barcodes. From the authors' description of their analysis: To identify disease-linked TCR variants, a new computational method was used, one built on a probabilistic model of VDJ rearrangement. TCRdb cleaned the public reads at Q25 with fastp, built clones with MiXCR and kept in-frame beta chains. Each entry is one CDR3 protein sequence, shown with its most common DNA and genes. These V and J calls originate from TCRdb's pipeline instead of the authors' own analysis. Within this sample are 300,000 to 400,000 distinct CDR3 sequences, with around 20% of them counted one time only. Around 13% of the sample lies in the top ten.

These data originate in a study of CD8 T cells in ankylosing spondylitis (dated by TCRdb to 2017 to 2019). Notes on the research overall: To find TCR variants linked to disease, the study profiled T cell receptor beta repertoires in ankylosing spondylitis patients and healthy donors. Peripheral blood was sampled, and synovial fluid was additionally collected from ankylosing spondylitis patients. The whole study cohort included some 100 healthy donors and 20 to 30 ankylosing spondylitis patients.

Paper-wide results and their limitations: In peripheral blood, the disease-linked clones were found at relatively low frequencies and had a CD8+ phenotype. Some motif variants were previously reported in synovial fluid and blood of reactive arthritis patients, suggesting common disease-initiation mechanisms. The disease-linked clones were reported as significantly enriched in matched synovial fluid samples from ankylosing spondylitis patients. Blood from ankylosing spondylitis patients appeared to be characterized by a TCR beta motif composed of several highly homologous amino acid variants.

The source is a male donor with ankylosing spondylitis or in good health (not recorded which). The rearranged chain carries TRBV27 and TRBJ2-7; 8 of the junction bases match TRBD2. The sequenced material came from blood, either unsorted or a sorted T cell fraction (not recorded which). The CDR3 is CASSLASGSYEQYF. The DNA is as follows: TGTGCCAGCAGTTTGGCTAGCGGGTCCTACGAGCAGTACTTC.